The 19 T cell receptor beta chains below were found in one sample sequenced in a study of blood T cell repertoires in COVID-19. Repertoires were generated with immunoSEQ multiplex PCR, while TCRdb's copy carries only in-frame clones and drops some. The table includes around 200,000 clones, 79% detected once. Sequencing used peripheral blood. Every receptor here comes from a woman aged 40 to 49 with COVID-19, enrolled during active disease.

This rearrangement joins TRBV6-2 or TRBV6-3 to TRBJ2-3; 11 nucleotides match TRBD2. Trimming removed 6 bases from V and 2 bases from J; junction bases left unmatched: 16. The germline CDR1 and CDR2 sequences are MNHEY and SVGEGT. This CDR3 is built from 19 residues. The CDR3 DNA follows: TGTGCCAGCAGCTCTTACCCTACTAGCGGGGGCCTACCCACAGATACGCAGTATTTT. It specifies CASSSYPTSGGLPTDTQYF.

The chain joins TRBV4-2 to TRBJ2-7; weak D call: TRBD1 (6 bases). The germline V gene has CDR1 LGHNA and CDR2 YNFKEQ. The CDR3 loop spans 15 amino acids. Trimming took off 3 bases at V and 4 bases at J, with 16 bases between the two ends. This CDR3 is CASSHWTAGPYEQYF. CDR3 bases: TGTGCCAGCAGCCATTGGACAGCAGGACCTTACGAGCAGTACTTC.

This clone was recorded a few times. The chain couples TRBV3-1 (or the pseudogene TRBV3-2) to TRBJ1-1, with D hard to call. The length of the CDR3 is 15 residues. Germline CDR1 reads LGHDT; CDR2 reads YNNKEL (reference sequence). The V end was cut by 1 base, the J end by 4 bases, with 13 bases between. CDR3 loop: CASSQGWSSPTEAFF. CDR3 coding DNA: TGTGCCAGCAGCCAAGGCTGGAGCAGTCCCACTGAAGCTTTCTTT.

The chain recombines TRBV7-6 with TRBJ1-1; weak D call: TRBD1 (5 bases). This CDR3 spans 13 amino acids. Germline V lookup: CDR1 SGHVS, CDR2 FNYEAQ. V was trimmed by 2 bases and J by 8 bases, leaving 12 bases between them. The CDR3, as DNA: TGTGCCAGCAGCTTAAAGGCTGGACACGAAGCTTTCTTT. As protein: CASSLKAGHEAFF.

The V call is TRBV12-3 or TRBV12-4, the J call TRBJ2-1; TRBD1 might be the D (5 bases). This CDR3 is built from 13 residues. Deletions cut 3 bases from V and 3 bases from J, with 6 bases between. CDR3 region: CASSFDSYNEQFF. As DNA, the CDR3 is TGTGCCAGCAGTTTTGACAGCTACAATGAGCAGTTCTTC.

The V and J genes are TRBV6-5 and TRBJ1-2, with D tentatively TRBD1 (5 bases). The CDR3 has 15 amino acids. V lost 6 bases, J lost 3 bases, and 17 bases lay in between. The germline V gene has CDR1 MNHEY and CDR2 SVGAGI. CDR3 residues: CASRARMTAHYGYTF. In DNA, the CDR3 is TGTGCCAGCAGAGCCCGAATGACAGCTCACTATGGCTACACCTTC.

The chain is built from TRBV11-3 and TRBJ2-1; 9 bases are shared with TRBD1. Germline lookup yields CDR1 SGHNT and CDR2 YENEEA. This CDR3 has 15 amino acids. V shed 4 bases, J shed 8 bases, and the junction held 9 bases outside the gene matches. The CDR3 nucleotides read TGTGCCAGCAGCTCGAGACAGGGGGGTTTCGATGAGCAGTTCTTC. It specifies CASSSRQGGFDEQFF. The full variable domain, with the rest looked up from reference TRBV11-3 and TRBJ2-1, is EAGVVQSPRYKIIEKKQPVAFWCNPISGHNTLYWYLQNLGQGPELLIRYENEEAVDDSQLPKDRFSAERLKGVDSTLKIQPAELGDSAVYLCASSSRQGGFDEQFFGPGTRLTVL.

This clone appeared a few times. The chain links TRBV7-5 to TRBJ1-1; the table's D gene call, TRBD1, was not cross checked with the DNA. TRBV7-5 is marked as a pseudogene. The CDR3 is 17 residues long. The CDR3 protein is CVRSLGLGGEMNTEAFF. In nucleotides, the CDR3 is TGTGTCAGAAGCTTAGGATTAGGGGGAGAAATGAACACTGAAGCTTTCTTT.

The chain couples TRBV5-6 to TRBJ2-2, with D possibly TRBD1 on 9 matching bases. V was pared by 4 bases and J by 14 bases, with 21 bases between. Germline assignment: CDR1 SGHDT and CDR2 YYEEEE. The CDR3 runs to 14 residues. The CDR3 region has the DNA TGTGCCAGCAGCCCCCCGGGGGGGGACAGGGTCCTGTTTTTT. Residues: CASSPPGGDRVLFF.

The chain's CDR3 is CASSKQEGHGGGQYF. The CDR3 DNA is TGTGCCAGCAGTAAGCAGGAGGGGCATGGTGGGGGGCAGTACTTC. V and J are TRBV6-5 and TRBJ2-7, with D tentatively TRBD2 (6 bases). V lost 5 bases and J lost 9, with 23 bases in between. The CDR3 spans 15 residues. Germline V gene data show CDR1 as MNHEY and CDR2 as SVGAGI.

The chain carries TRBV9 and TRBJ1-1, with 9 bases matching TRBD1. J was trimmed by 1 base and V by 4 bases; bases with no gene match: 5. Germline values: CDR1 SGDLS, CDR2 YYNGEE. CDR3 length: 15 amino acids. CDR3 bases: TGTGCCAGCAGCCCGCTGGGACAGGGGAACACTGAAGCTTTCTTT. It codes for CASSPLGQGNTEAFF.

The chain employs TRBV2 and TRBJ2-3; D not resolved. The V gene's germline CDR1 is SNHLY and CDR2 FYNNEI. The CDR3 length is 14 residues. Trimming pared 7 bases from V and 1 base from J, leaving 12 bases between. Here the CDR3 reads CASTEPPGTDTQYF. CDR3 bases: TGTGCCAGCACCGAACCCCCGGGCACAGATACGCAGTATTTT.

The J gene is TRBJ1-1, the V gene TRBV6-5; no definite D call. Germline CDR1 reads MNHEY; CDR2 reads SVGAGI. The length of the CDR3 is 15 residues. V lost 2 bases, J lost 0 bases, and 10 bases lay in between. The CDR3 spells CASSYAPTLNTEAFF. CDR3 nucleotide sequence: TGTGCCAGCAGTTACGCCCCGACACTGAACACTGAAGCTTTCTTT.

A single count supports this clone. V gene TRBV7-9 combines with J gene TRBJ1-1; D is uncertain. The ends were cut back, 5 bases at V and 6 bases at J, with 7 bases in the middle. There are 11 residues in the CDR3. Per germline, CDR1 SEHNR and CDR2 FQNEAQ (reference sequence). This CDR3 reads CASSLNSEAFF. CDR3 nucleotide sequence: TGTGCCAGCAGCCTTAATTCTGAAGCTTTCTTT.

J is TRBJ1-6 and V is TRBV30; 7 bases line up with TRBD1. The V and J ends lost 5 bases and 0 bases, in that order; junction bases with no gene match: 1. Germline CDR1 reads GTSNPN; CDR2 reads SVGIG (reference sequence). This CDR3 is built from 14 residues. For the CDR3, the DNA is TGTGCCTGGCGACAGGGCTCCTATAATTCACCCCTCCACTTT. This gives the protein CAWRQGSYNSPLHF.

The CDR3 sequence is CASSEASGVGEKLFF. Here the CDR3 DNA reads TGTGCCAGCAGTGAAGCGTCAGGGGTGGGTGAAAAACTGTTTTTT. The rearrangement joins TRBV6-1 to TRBJ1-4; tentative D call: TRBD1 (6 bases). Germline CDR1 is MNHNS and CDR2 is SASEGT. With 0 bases removed from V and 7 bases from J, the gap between germline ends came to 12 bases. The CDR3 is made up of 15 amino acids.

CDR3 nucleotides: TGTGCCAGCAGTTCCCACGAGGGCTCCTATAATTCACCCCTCCACTTT. Protein: CASSSHEGSYNSPLHF. The J gene is TRBJ1-6, the V gene TRBV6-5; D remains unclear. V lost 4 bases to trimming and J lost 0 bases, with 10 bases between them. Germline CDR1 and CDR2: MNHEY and SVGAGI. The CDR3 is 16 residues long.

The V call is TRBV12-3 or TRBV12-4, the J call TRBJ2-1; D is possibly TRBD2 (5 bases). The CDR3 has 12 amino acids. V was clipped by 8 bases and J by 6 bases, with 11 bases between them. DNA for the CDR3: TGTGCCAGCCGGGAAGGTGTCAATGAGCAGTTCTTC. Amino acid sequence: CASREGVNEQFF.

The V and J genes are TRBV10-3 and TRBJ2-3, with TRBD1 matching 7 bases. In germline, CDR1 is ENHRY, CDR2 SYGVKD. This CDR3 has 15 residues. V lost 11 bases and J lost 1; bases outside the gene matches: 12. The CDR3 here is CACRAHTGGTDTQYF. Here the CDR3 DNA reads TGTGCCTGCCGGGCTCACACAGGGGGCACAGATACGCAGTATTTT.